The clone carrying this T cell receptor (beta chain) was seen repeatedly, ten times or more. Its antigen remains unknown. TCRdb processed the RACE reads anew with MiXCR; each CDR3 protein has one entry. The data hold 39,000 or so distinct CDR3 sequences, with 4% observed a single time. The source of the sample is a study of human T cells and chemical hapten exposure. Study details: Patch testing placed 0.01% DPC on the upper back, with readings at 6 days.

This sample's time point: patch test 1, 2 weeks after DPC sensitization. The treatment denotes: therapeutic diphenylcyclopropenone sensitization with weekly scalp DPC. Unfractionated whole blood yielded total RNA. Alopecia patients, 18 to 70 years old and DPC-suitable, served as donors. The CDR3 consists of 16 residues. Germline CDR1 and CDR2: MGHRA and YSYEKL. J gave up 3 bases and V 1 base, and 5 bases lay outside the gene matches. Study-wide points: Positively correlated with patch test score were the counts of PT1 expanded TCRs.

The chain is built from TRBV4-1 and TRBJ2-1; TRBD2 aligns across 8 bases. This receptor was taken from a man between 45 and 60 years old with alopecia areata. Some clones in this sample may be carry-over from other donors' samples. The input for sequencing was whole blood, taken in connection with sensitization to the hapten diphenylcyclopropenone (DPC). CDR3 nucleotide sequence: TGCGCCAGCAGCCAAGTTCCCAGCGGGAGCTACAATGAGCAGTTCTTC. It is translated as CASSQVPSGSYNEQFF.